This T cell receptor (beta chain) was obtained from a study of CD8+ T cells in alopecia areata. Once RNA had been extracted, it was reverse transcribed into cDNA to act as the sequencing template. Produced via immunoSEQ multiplex PCR; TCRdb's table is partial and in-frame only. Here the sample spans approximately 99,000 clones, almost 60% being singletons. This clone was seen a single time. From germline, CDR1 is SGHDT and CDR2 YYEEEE. V trimming: 0 bases; J trimming: 6 bases; junction bases outside the gene matches: 7. CDR3 length equals 16 residues. The receptor was derived from a human donor in good health. Material: CD8+ T cells sorted from blood. The rearrangement uses TRBV5-6 and TRBJ2-2; 8 nucleotides align to TRBD1. DNA of the CDR3: TGTGCCAGCAGCTTGGGGACAGGGATCTTGTCCGGGGAGCTGTTTTTT. Translated, it gives CASSLGTGILSGELFF.